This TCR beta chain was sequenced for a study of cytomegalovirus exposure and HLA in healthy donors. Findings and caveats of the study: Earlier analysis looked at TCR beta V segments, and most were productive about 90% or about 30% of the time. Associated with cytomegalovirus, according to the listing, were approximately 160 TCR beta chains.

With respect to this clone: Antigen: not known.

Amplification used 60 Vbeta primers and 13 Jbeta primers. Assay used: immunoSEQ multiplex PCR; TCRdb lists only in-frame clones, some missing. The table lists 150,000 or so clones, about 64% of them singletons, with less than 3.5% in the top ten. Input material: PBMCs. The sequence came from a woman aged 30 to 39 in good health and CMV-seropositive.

The CDR3 reads CASSLTTGTAGELFF. The CDR3, as DNA: TGCGCCAGCAGCTTGACTACAGGGACGGCCGGGGAGCTGTTTTTT. This chain connects TRBV5-1 to TRBJ2-2; a weak D match, TRBD1 (6 bases). The ends were cut back, 1 base at V and 6 bases at J, with 13 bases in the middle. Per germline, CDR1 SGHRS and CDR2 YFSETQ. The CDR3 has 15 residues.